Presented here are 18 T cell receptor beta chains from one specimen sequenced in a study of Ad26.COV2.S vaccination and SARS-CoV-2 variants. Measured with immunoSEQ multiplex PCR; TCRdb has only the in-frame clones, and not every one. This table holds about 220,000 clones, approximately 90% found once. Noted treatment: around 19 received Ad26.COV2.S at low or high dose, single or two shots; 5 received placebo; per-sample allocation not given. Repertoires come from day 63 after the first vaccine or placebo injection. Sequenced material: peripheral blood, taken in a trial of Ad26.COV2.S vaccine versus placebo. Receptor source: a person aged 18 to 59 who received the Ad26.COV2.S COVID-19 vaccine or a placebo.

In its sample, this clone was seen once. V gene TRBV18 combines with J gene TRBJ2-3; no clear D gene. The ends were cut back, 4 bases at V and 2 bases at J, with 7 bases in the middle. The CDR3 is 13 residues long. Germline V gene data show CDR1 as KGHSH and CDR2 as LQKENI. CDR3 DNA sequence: TGTGCCAGCTCACTAGGGCTCACAGATACGCAGTATTTT. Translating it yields CASSLGLTDTQYF.

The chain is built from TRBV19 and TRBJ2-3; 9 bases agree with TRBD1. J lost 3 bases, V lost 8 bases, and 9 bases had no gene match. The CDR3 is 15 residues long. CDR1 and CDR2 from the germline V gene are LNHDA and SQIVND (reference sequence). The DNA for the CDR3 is TGTGCCAGTTCCCAGGGACAGGGTTGGACAGATACGCAGTATTTT. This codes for CASSQGQGWTDTQYF.

CDR3 coding DNA: TGTGCCAGCAGCACCCGTCTAGCGGGAGGTGGTGTAAGTAATGAGCAGTTCTTC. Translating gives CASSTRLAGGGVSNEQFF. The chain joins TRBV7-8 to TRBJ2-1, with TRBD2 identical over 11 bases. Germline loops: CDR1 SGHVS, CDR2 FQNEAQ. The CDR3 totals 18 residues. After removal of 5 bases from V and 7 bases from J, the junction contained 16 bases not matched to a gene.

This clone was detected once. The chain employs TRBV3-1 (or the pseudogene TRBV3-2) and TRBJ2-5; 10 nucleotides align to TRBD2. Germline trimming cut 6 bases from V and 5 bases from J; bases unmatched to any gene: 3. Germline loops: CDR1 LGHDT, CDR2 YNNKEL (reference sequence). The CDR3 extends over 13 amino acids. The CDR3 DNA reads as TGTGCCAGCAGGGTAGCGGGAGGTGAGACCCAGTACTTC. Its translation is CASRVAGGETQYF.

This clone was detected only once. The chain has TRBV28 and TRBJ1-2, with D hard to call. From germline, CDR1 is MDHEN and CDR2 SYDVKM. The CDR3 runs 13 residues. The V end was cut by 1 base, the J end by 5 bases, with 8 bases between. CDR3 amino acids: CASSLSGGYGYTF. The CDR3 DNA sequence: TGTGCCAGCAGTTTATCGGGAGGATATGGCTACACCTTC.

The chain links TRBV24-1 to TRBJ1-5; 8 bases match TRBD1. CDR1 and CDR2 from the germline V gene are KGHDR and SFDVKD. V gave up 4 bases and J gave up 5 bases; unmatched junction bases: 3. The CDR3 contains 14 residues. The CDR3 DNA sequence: TGTGCCACCAGTGAGTCAGGGGGCCATCAGCCCCAGCATTTT. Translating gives CATSESGGHQPQHF.

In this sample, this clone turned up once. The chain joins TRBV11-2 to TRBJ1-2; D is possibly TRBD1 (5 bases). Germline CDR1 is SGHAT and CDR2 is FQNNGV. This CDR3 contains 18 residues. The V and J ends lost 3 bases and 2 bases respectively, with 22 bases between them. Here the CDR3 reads CASSLRGTVQGGNYGYTF. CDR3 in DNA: TGTGCCAGCAGCTTGCGAGGGACCGTTCAGGGAGGGAACTATGGCTACACCTTC.

As DNA, the CDR3 is TGTGCCAGCACGTTTCGGTTTCCCGTAGAGGAGCAGTTCTTC. Translating gives CASTFRFPVEEQFF. This rearrangement joins TRBV6-5 to TRBJ2-1; D unclear. This CDR3 contains 14 residues. The V end was cut by 7 bases, the J end by 10 bases, with 20 bases between. The V gene's germline CDR1 is MNHEY and CDR2 SVGAGI.

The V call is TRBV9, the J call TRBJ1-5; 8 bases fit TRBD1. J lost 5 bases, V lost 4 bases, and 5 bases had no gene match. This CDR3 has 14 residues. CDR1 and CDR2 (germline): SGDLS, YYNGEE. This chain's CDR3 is CASSPSDRDQPQHF. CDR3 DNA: TGTGCCAGCAGCCCCTCGGACAGGGATCAGCCCCAGCATTTT.

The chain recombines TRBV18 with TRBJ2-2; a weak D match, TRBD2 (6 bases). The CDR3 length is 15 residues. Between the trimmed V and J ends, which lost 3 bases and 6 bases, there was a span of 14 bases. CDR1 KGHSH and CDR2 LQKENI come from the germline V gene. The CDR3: CASSPLPGEAGELFF. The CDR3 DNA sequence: TGTGCCAGCTCACCCCTTCCGGGAGAAGCCGGGGAGCTGTTTTTT.

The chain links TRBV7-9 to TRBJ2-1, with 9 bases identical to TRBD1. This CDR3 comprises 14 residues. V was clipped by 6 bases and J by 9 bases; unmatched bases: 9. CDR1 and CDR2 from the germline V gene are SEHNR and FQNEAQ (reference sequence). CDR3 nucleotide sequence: TGTGCCAGCAGACCCGGGACAGGGCCAGGTGAGCAGTTCTTC. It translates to CASRPGTGPGEQFF. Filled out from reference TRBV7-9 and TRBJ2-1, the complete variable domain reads DTGVSQNPRHKITKRGQNVTFRCDPISEHNRLYWYRQTLGQGPEFLTYFQNEAQLEKSRLLSDRFSAERPKGSFSTLEIQRTEQGDSAMYLCASRPGTGPGEQFFGPGTRLTVL.

CDR3: CASSQVRWGKETQYF. CDR3 DNA: TGTGCCAGCAGCCAAGTGAGGTGGGGAAAAGAGACCCAGTACTTC. The genes are TRBV3-1 (or the pseudogene TRBV3-2) and TRBJ2-5; D unclear. This CDR3 has 15 residues. The V gene's germline CDR1 is LGHDT and CDR2 YNNKEL (reference sequence). The V and J ends lost 1 base and 3 bases respectively, with 12 bases between them.

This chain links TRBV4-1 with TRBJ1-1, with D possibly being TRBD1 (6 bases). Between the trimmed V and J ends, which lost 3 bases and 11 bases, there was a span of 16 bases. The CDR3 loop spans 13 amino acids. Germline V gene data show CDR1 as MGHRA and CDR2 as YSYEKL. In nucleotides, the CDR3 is TGCGCCAGCAGCCACCAGGACAGTACCGGGGCTTTCTTT. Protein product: CASSHQDSTGAFF.

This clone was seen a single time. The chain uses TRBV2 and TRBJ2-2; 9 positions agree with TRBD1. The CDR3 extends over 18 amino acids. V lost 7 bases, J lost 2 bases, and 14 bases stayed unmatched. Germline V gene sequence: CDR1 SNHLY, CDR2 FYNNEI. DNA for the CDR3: TGTGCCAGCAACATCCGGGACAGGGTCCCGTTTAACACCGGGGAGCTGTTTTTT. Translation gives CASNIRDRVPFNTGELFF.

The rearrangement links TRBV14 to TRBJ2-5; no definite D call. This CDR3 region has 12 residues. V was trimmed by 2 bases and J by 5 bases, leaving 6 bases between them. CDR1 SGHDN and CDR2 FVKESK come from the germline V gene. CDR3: CASSQPKETQYF. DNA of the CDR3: TGTGCCAGCAGCCAACCGAAGGAGACCCAGTACTTC.

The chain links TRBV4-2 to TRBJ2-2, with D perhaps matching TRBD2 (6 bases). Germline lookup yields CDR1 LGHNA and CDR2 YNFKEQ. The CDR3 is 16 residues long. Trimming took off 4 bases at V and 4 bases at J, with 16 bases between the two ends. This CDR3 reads CASSPRRESFTGELFF. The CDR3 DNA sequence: TGTGCCAGCAGCCCCAGGCGGGAAAGTTTCACCGGGGAGCTGTTTTTT.

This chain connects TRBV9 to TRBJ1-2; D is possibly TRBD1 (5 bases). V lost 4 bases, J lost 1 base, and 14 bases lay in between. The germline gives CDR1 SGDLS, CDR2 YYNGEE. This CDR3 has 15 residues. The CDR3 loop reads CASSYWQGLNYGYTF. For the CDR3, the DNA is TGTGCCAGCAGCTATTGGCAGGGACTTAACTATGGCTACACCTTC. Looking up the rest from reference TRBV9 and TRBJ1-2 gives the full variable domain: DSGVTQTPKHLITATGQRVTLRCSPRSGDLSVYWYQQSLDQGLQFLIQYYNGEERAKGNILERFSAQQFPDLHSELNLSSLELGDSALYFCASSYWQGLNYGYTFGSGTRLTVV.

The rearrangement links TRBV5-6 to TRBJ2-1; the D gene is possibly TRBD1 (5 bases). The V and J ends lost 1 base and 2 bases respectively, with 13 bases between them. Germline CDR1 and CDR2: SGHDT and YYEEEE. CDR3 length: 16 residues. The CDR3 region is CASSLSGAAAYNEQFF. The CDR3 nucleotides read TGTGCCAGCAGCTTGAGTGGGGCCGCGGCCTACAATGAGCAGTTCTTC.